This T cell receptor beta chain was obtained from a study of tumor-infiltrating lymphocytes in oesophageal squamous cell carcinoma. From the PCR reads, TCRdb called clonotypes with MiXCR, one entry per CDR3 protein. Found here are over 10,000 distinct CDR3 sequences, 45% to 65% of them singletons; the top ten hold less than 45%. Germline V gene sequence: CDR1 MDHEN, CDR2 SYDVKM. This CDR3 has 14 amino acids. The source material was esophageal tumor tissue. The V and J genes are TRBV28 and TRBJ2-5, with D maybe TRBD1 (6 bases). TRBJ2-7 matches the DNA end more closely, so the J call is doubtful. The receptor's source is a male donor with esophageal squamous cell carcinoma. DNA of the CDR3: TGTGCCAGCATTAAGATCCGGGACAACTACGAGCAGTACTTC. It yields the protein CASIKIRDNYEQYF.